These 12 T cell receptor beta chains share one sample of origin, sequenced in a study of sequential checkpoint blockade in melanoma. Treatment described: randomized to nivolumab then ipilimumab (arm A) or the reverse (arm B). Using immunoSEQ multiplex PCR, the repertoire was profiled, and TCRdb retains in-frame clones only, with some absent. There are around 39,000 clones in the sample; about four fifths occur only once, and approximately 6% lies in the top ten. This specimen was CD8+ T cells sorted from blood (inferred from file names), taken from a patient given nivolumab and ipilimumab in sequence. The receptors here all came from a human donor with melanoma.

The chain couples TRBV4-1 to TRBJ2-7; D remains ambiguous. Trimming removed 0 bases from V and 4 bases from J, with 7 bases in between. Germline lookup yields CDR1 MGHRA and CDR2 YSYEKL. The CDR3 is 13 residues long. The CDR3 region has the DNA TGCGCCAGCAGCCAAGATAACAGTTACGAGCAGTACTTC. Translating gives CASSQDNSYEQYF.

The chain has TRBV2 and TRBJ1-2, with 10 bases lining up with TRBD1. The V gene end was trimmed by 4 bases and the J gene end by 4 bases; junction bases not matched to a gene: 9. This CDR3 has 16 residues. Germline CDR1 reads SNHLY; CDR2 reads FYNNEI. DNA for the CDR3: TGTGCCAGCAGTGGCTACGGACAGGGGGAGGGCTATGGCTACACCTTC. This gives the protein CASSGYGQGEGYGYTF.

The chain employs TRBV6-5 and TRBJ2-5; D is undetermined. The J call is doubtful: the DNA matches TRBJ2-7 better. The V gene's germline CDR1 is MNHEY and CDR2 SVGAGI. The CDR3 contains 12 residues. The CDR3, as DNA: TGTGCCAGTCACGCAGGCTCCTACGAGCAGTACTTC. Amino acids: CASHAGSYEQYF.

The chain employs TRBV7-9 and TRBJ1-2, with D unresolved. The CDR3 has 13 amino acids. The ends were cut back, 3 bases at V and 2 bases at J, with 7 bases in the middle. Per germline, CDR1 SEHNR and CDR2 FQNEAQ (reference sequence). The chain's CDR3 is CASSFGGNYGYTF. CDR3 DNA sequence: TGTGCCAGCAGCTTCGGAGGGAACTATGGCTACACCTTC.

The V call is TRBV5-1, the J call TRBJ2-7, with TRBD2 matching 9 bases. This CDR3 is 16 amino acids long. Germline-derived CDR1 and CDR2 are SGHRS and YFSETQ. V lost 0 bases and J lost 4; bases outside the gene matches: 8. The CDR3 region is CASSLVASGTEYEQYF. CDR3 coding DNA: TGCGCCAGCAGCTTGGTGGCTAGCGGGACCGAATACGAGCAGTACTTC.

V gene TRBV27 combines with J gene TRBJ2-7; 7 bases are shared with TRBD1. This CDR3 region has 15 residues. Germline CDR1 and CDR2: MNHEY and SMNVEV (reference sequence). J gave up 4 bases and V 2 bases, and 8 bases lay outside the gene matches. The CDR3 reads CASSLREGAIYEQYF. The CDR3 region has the DNA TGTGCCAGCAGTTTACGCGAGGGGGCGATATACGAGCAGTACTTC.

The chain uses TRBV28 and TRBJ2-2; 7 bases fit TRBD2. The V gene's germline CDR1 is MDHEN and CDR2 SYDVKM. There are 14 residues in the CDR3. The ends lost 3 bases at V and 4 bases at J; junction bases unmatched: 2. CDR3 nucleotide sequence: TGTGCCAGCAGTTTCGGGGGGAGCACCGGGGAGCTGTTTTTT. It is translated as CASSFGGSTGELFF. Full variable domain (missing parts from reference TRBV28 and TRBJ2-2): DVKVTQSSRYLVKRTGEKVFLECVQDMDHENMFWYRQDPGLGLRLIYFSYDVKMKEKGDIPEGYSVSREKKERFSLILESASTNQTSMYLCASSFGGSTGELFFGEGSRLTVL.

The chain is built from TRBV19 and TRBJ2-7; TRBD2 is a possible D gene (5 bases). With 3 bases removed from V and 2 bases from J, the gap between germline ends came to 14 bases. Germline-derived CDR1 and CDR2 are LNHDA and SQIVND (reference sequence). The CDR3 has 15 amino acids. The chain's CDR3 is CASSIGSGGTYEQYF. In DNA, the CDR3 is TGTGCCAGTAGTATCGGCTCAGGAGGTACCTACGAGCAGTACTTC. The whole variable domain, remainder taken from reference TRBV19 and TRBJ2-7, is DGGITQSPKYLFRKEGQNVTLSCEQNLNHDAMYWYRQDPGQGLRLIYYSQIVNDFQKGDIAEGYSVSREKKESFPLTVTSAQKNPTAFYLCASSIGSGGTYEQYFGPGTRLTVT.

This chain uses TRBV29-1 with TRBJ2-1; TRBD2 might be the D (6 bases). The CDR3 runs 11 residues. V was shortened by 6 bases and J by 10 bases, with 13 bases between the two germline ends. From germline, CDR1 is SQVTM and CDR2 ANQGSEA. CDR3: CSVWGGGEQFF. CDR3 in DNA: TGCAGCGTCTGGGGTGGGGGGGAGCAGTTCTTC.

The chain uses TRBV5-1 and TRBJ1-2; 10 bases fit TRBD1. The CDR3 contains 15 residues. The ends lost 2 bases at V and 8 bases at J; junction bases unmatched: 9. Per the germline V gene, CDR1 is SGHRS and CDR2 is YFSETQ. The CDR3 here is CASSFNSGTGDGYTF. For the CDR3, the DNA is TGCGCCAGCAGCTTTAATTCTGGGACAGGGGACGGCTACACCTTC.

The CDR3 coding sequence is TGTGCCAGCAGGGGGGACAACGGCTCTGGAAACACCATATATTTT. Protein: CASRGDNGSGNTIYF. The chain combines TRBV2 with TRBJ1-3; a possible D gene is TRBD1 (6 bases). The germline V and J ends were trimmed by 6 bases and 0 bases, with 12 bases remaining between them. Germline CDR1 is SNHLY and CDR2 is FYNNEI. The CDR3 runs to 15 residues.

The J gene is TRBJ1-3, the V gene TRBV7-2; D gene uncertain. The end of the DNA fits TRBJ2-2 better, so the J call may be wrong. The CDR3 totals 13 residues. Germline V gene lookup returns CDR1 SGHTA and CDR2 FQGNSA. The CDR3 bases are TGTGCCAGCGGATCGCTGCACACCGGGGAGCTGTTTTTT. It translates to CASGSLHTGELFF.